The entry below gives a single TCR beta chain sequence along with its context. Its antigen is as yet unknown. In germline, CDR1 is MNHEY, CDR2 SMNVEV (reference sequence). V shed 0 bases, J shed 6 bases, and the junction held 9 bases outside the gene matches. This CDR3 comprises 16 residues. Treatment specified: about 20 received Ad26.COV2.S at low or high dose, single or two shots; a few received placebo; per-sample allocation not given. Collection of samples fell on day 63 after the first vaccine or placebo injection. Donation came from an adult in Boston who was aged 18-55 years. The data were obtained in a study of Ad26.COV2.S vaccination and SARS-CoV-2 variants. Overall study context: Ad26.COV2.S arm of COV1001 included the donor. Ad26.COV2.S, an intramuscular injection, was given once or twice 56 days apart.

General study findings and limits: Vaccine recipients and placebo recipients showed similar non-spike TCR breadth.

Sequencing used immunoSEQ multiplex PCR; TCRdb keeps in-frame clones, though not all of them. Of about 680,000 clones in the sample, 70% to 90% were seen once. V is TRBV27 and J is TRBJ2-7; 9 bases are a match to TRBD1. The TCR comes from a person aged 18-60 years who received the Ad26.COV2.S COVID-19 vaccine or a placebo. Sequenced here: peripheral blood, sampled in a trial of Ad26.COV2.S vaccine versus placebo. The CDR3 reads CASSLSGTGTITEQYF. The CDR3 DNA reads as TGTGCCAGCAGTTTATCGGGGACAGGGACCATCACCGAGCAGTACTTC.